This TCR beta chain comes out of a study of long-term antiretroviral therapy in people with HIV. CDR3 length: 15 residues. V lost 3 bases, J lost 6 bases, and 17 bases lay in between. CDR1 is KGHSH, CDR2 LQKENI, per germline. Assay version v3.0 of immunoSEQ was used, and it was run at survey level. Sequencing set out to capture about 35,000-55,000 T-cell genomes per sample. Libraries were prepared by immunoSEQ multiplex PCR; TCRdb keeps only in-frame clonotypes and omits some of them. The sample includes fewer than 30,000 clones, 70% to 90% of them seen just once. The TCR was taken from a man aged 40-49 years with HIV. V is TRBV18 and J is TRBJ1-1; D perhaps matches TRBD1 (6 bases). This sample comprised unsorted PBMCs, obtained 3 years after starting antiretroviral therapy. The DNA of the CDR3 is TGTGCCAGCTCACCCCCGACGGGGGGCAGCGCTGAAGCTTTCTTT. Translation gives CASSPPTGGSAEAFF.